Following are 13 T cell receptor beta chains from one sample sequenced in a study of T cell repertoires in cytomegalovirus infection. TCRdb recomputed calls from the reads with MiXCR, one row per CDR3 protein. The data contain about 490,000 distinct CDR3 sequences, around 10% of them singletons. The source material was PBMCs. The receptors were sampled from a human donor in good health (CMV status not recorded). Some clones in this sample may be carry-over from other donors' samples.

The V call is TRBV5-4, the J call TRBJ2-7; D assignment may be TRBD1 or TRBD2 (5 bases each). CDR1 and CDR2 (germline): SGHNT, YYREEE (reference sequence). The germline V and J ends were trimmed by 0 bases and 0 bases, with 13 bases remaining between them. This CDR3 is built from 16 residues. As DNA, the CDR3 is TGTGCCAGCAGCTTGGGAAGGGGCGCGGGCTCCTACGAGCAGTACTTC. Translated: CASSLGRGAGSYEQYF.

The table lists this clonotype with many counts. V usage is TRBV24-1 and J usage is TRBJ2-1; tentatively, D is TRBD1 or TRBD2 (5 bases each). The CDR3 is 14 residues long. Per germline, CDR1 KGHDR and CDR2 SFDVKD. V lost 10 bases and J lost 2, with 14 bases in between. CDR3 region: CATRDGTTYNEQFF. For the CDR3, the DNA is TGTGCCACGAGGGACGGTACAACCTACAATGAGCAGTTCTTC.

The CDR3 DNA is TGTGCCAGCAGCTTAAACCCCCCGGTGGGGGGGACAACAGATACGCAGTATTTT. Its translation: CASSLNPPVGGTTDTQYF. The V gene is TRBV7-3, the J gene TRBJ2-3; perhaps TRBD2 as D (7 bases). This CDR3 spans 18 amino acids. In germline, CDR1 is SGHTA, CDR2 FQGTGA. The ends were cut back, 1 base at V and 3 bases at J, with 20 bases in the middle. The variable domain in full, with the rest retrieved from reference TRBV7-3 and TRBJ2-3, is GAGVSQTPSNKVTEKGKYVELRCDPISGHTALYWYRQSLGQGPEFLIYFQGTGAADDSGLPNDRFFAVRPEGSVSTLKIQRTERGDSAVYLCASSLNPPVGGTTDTQYFGPGTRLTVL.

The J gene is TRBJ1-2, the V gene TRBV2; D is ambiguous. Germline V lookup: CDR1 SNHLY, CDR2 FYNNEI. Trimming pared 3 bases from V and 2 bases from J, leaving 4 bases between. The CDR3 runs 12 residues. The chain's CDR3 is CASSDSNYGYTF. For the CDR3, the DNA is TGTGCCAGCAGTGACAGCAACTATGGCTACACCTTC.

This clonotype was observed a handful of times. The J gene is TRBJ1-1, the V gene TRBV19, with TRBD1 as a possible D gene (5 bases). The CDR3 extends over 16 amino acids. Germline loops: CDR1 LNHDA, CDR2 SQIVND (reference sequence). V was shortened by 8 bases and J by 5 bases, with 24 bases between the two germline ends. The CDR3 DNA reads as TGTGCCAGTTGCCTCCAATCGGACACCTCGGGAACTGAAGCTTTCTTT. Residues: CASCLQSDTSGTEAFF.

This clonotype appeared many times. For the CDR3, the DNA is TGTGCCAGCAGCTTAATCAGGGGCACACAGCATGGCTCCTACGAGCAGTACTTC. Amino acid sequence: CASSLIRGTQHGSYEQYF. J is TRBJ2-7 and V is TRBV7-8, with a possible D match to TRBD1 (6 bases). This CDR3 spans 18 amino acids. CDR1 and CDR2 from the germline V gene are SGHVS and FQNEAQ. With 2 bases removed from V and 0 bases from J, the gap between germline ends came to 20 bases.

J is TRBJ2-6 and V is TRBV3-1; TRBD1 matches 7 bases. Germline trimming cut 4 bases from V and 0 bases from J; bases unmatched to any gene: 9. CDR3 size: 18 residues. Germline CDR1 and CDR2: LGHDT and YNNKEL (reference sequence). CDR3 bases: TGTGCCAGCAGCCTTGGACAGGCCCAAATCTCTGGGGCCAACGTCCTGACTTTC. It codes for CASSLGQAQISGANVLTF.

This clonotype was found many times. The chain has TRBV7-9 and TRBJ2-5; D might be TRBD2 (5 bases). This CDR3 has 14 amino acids. Germline V gene data show CDR1 as SEHNR and CDR2 as FQNEAQ (reference sequence). Trimming removed 3 bases at V and 5 bases at J, with 13 bases between. CDR3 in DNA: TGTGCCAGCAGCTTTCGGGGTCCGGGGGAGACCCAGTACTTC. Translation gives CASSFRGPGETQYF.

This clonotype has a count of ten or more. The DNA of the CDR3 is TGTGCCAGCAGCTCCTGGGACACCCGTTTCTACACAGATACGCAGTATTTT. This gives the protein CASSSWDTRFYTDTQYF. V usage is TRBV7-9 and J usage is TRBJ2-3; tentatively, D is TRBD1 (6 bases). The CDR3 spans 17 residues. Germline-derived CDR1 and CDR2 are SEHNR and FQNEAQ (reference sequence). Deletions cut 4 bases from V and 2 bases from J, with 19 bases between.

This clonotype was detected a few times. The V and J genes are TRBV12-3 or TRBV12-4 and TRBJ1-1, with 8 bases identical to TRBD1. V shed 6 bases and J 2 bases; nucleotides not matched to a gene: 8. The CDR3 sequence is 15 residues long. CDR3 residues: CASSQGQEGNTEAFF. The DNA of the CDR3 is TGTGCCAGCAGCCAGGGACAGGAGGGAAACACTGAAGCTTTCTTT.

This clonotype was found many times. V is TRBV29-1 and J is TRBJ1-1; D unclear. CDR3 length: 14 amino acids. Germline values: CDR1 SQVTM, CDR2 ANQGSEA. V lost 0 bases to trimming and J lost 10 bases, with 18 bases between them. This chain's CDR3 is CSVEDRGGREGAFF. The CDR3 DNA follows: TGCAGCGTTGAAGACCGGGGTGGGAGGGAGGGAGCTTTCTTT.

V gene TRBV7-9 combines with J gene TRBJ2-3, with D unresolved. This CDR3 has 14 residues. V was pared by 0 bases and J by 5 bases, with 9 bases between. Germline CDR1 SEHNR, CDR2 FQNEAQ (reference sequence). CDR3 sequence (DNA): TGTGCCAGCAGCTTAGCGTACGTGAGAGATACGCAGTATTTT. Encoded protein: CASSLAYVRDTQYF.

This chain joins TRBV20-1 and TRBJ2-2; D possibly corresponds to TRBD2 (7 bases). Germline CDR1 reads DFQATT; CDR2 reads SNEGSKA (reference sequence). Trimming left V 5 bases short and J 2 bases short, with 18 bases between. The CDR3 contains 16 residues. The DNA of the CDR3 is TGCAGTGCTCCAGATACGCGCGGGGGCAACACCGGGGAGCTGTTTTTT. Protein product: CSAPDTRGGNTGELFF.